This entry lists 21 T cell receptor beta chains sequenced from one sample in a study of T cell repertoires in cytomegalovirus infection (dated by TCRdb to between 2017 and 2020). The intended sense of this specimen's treatment or condition label: in vitro stimulation with specific CMV peptide epitopes to enrich CMV-specific T cells. These receptors have no known antigen. Sequencing was performed on an Illumina HiSeq 1500. TCRdb reanalyzed the raw reads on its own, using fastp at Q25 for trimming and MiXCR for clone calling, and kept in-frame beta chains. Rows with one shared CDR3 protein collapse into an entry with the most common genes and DNA. The sample records some 940,000 distinct CDR3 sequences, roughly 30% of which are singletons. Clones ranked in the top ten supply over 11% of the sample. The sample here was cultured CD8+ T cells from PBMCs, taken from culture after CMV antigen stimulation. All receptors derive from a human donor in good health (CMV status not recorded). Some clones in this sample may be carry-over from other donors' samples.

The table lists this clonotype with a few counts. The V and J genes are TRBV6-1 and TRBJ2-3; no clear D. This CDR3 has 14 amino acids. Trimming left V 5 bases short and J 1 base short, with 10 bases between. Germline V lookup: CDR1 MNHNS, CDR2 SASEGT. The CDR3 sequence is CASSPEQRTDTQYF. For the CDR3, the DNA is TGTGCCAGCAGTCCGGAACAGCGCACAGATACGCAGTATTTT.

This clonotype was detected only a few times. The chain is built from TRBV4-1 and TRBJ1-1; the D is unclear. CDR1 and CDR2 (germline): MGHRA, YSYEKL. V was shortened by 5 bases and J by 0 bases, with 10 bases between the two germline ends. CDR3 length: 14 amino acids. CDR3 bases: TGCGCCAGCAGCTTTAGACGGATGAACACTGAAGCTTTCTTT. This codes for CASSFRRMNTEAFF.

This clonotype was seen at least ten times. The genes are TRBV7-8 and TRBJ1-1; 7 bases align to TRBD1. The CDR3 extends over 18 amino acids. With V trimmed by 3 bases and J by 0 bases, 13 bases remained unmatched. CDR1 and CDR2 from the germline V gene are SGHVS and FQNEAQ. DNA for the CDR3: TGTGCCAGCAGCTTGCCTCCCGACAGGGACTCGATGAACACTGAAGCTTTCTTT. This gives the protein CASSLPPDRDSMNTEAFF.

This clonotype was counted a few times. V and J are TRBV19 and TRBJ1-1; TRBD1 might be the D (5 bases). The CDR3 is made up of 15 amino acids. With 3 bases removed from V and 3 bases from J, the gap between germline ends came to 14 bases. Germline assignment: CDR1 LNHDA and CDR2 SQIVND (reference sequence). Here the CDR3 reads CASSMHGDGDTEAFF. The CDR3 bases are TGTGCCAGTAGTATGCATGGGGACGGGGACACTGAAGCTTTCTTT.

The sample holds a few counts of this clonotype. The CDR3 spells CASSQEPGDLGGEQFF. CDR3 sequence (DNA): TGCGCCAGCAGCCAAGAGCCGGGGGACCTCGGGGGTGAGCAGTTCTTC. The genes are TRBV4-1 and TRBJ2-1; maybe TRBD2 (6 bases). This CDR3 is built from 16 residues. Germline V gene sequence: CDR1 MGHRA, CDR2 YSYEKL. V dropped 0 bases and J dropped 9 bases, with 18 bases sitting between them.

This clonotype has only a few counts. The chain joins TRBV20-1 to TRBJ1-5; 10 nucleotides match TRBD1. Germline V gene lookup returns CDR1 DFQATT and CDR2 SNEGSKA (reference sequence). Trimming took 2 bases from V and 4 from J; bases not matched to a gene: 11. The CDR3 runs 17 residues. CDR3 DNA sequence: TGCAGTGCTAGAAAGCCGGGACAGGGGTTTGGGAATCAGCCCCAGCATTTT. Residues: CSARKPGQGFGNQPQHF.

The V call is TRBV4-1, the J call TRBJ1-3, with TRBD1 identical over 7 bases. This CDR3 contains 17 residues. In germline, CDR1 is MGHRA, CDR2 YSYEKL. Germline trimming cut 6 bases from V and 0 bases from J; bases unmatched to any gene: 11. Written as DNA, the CDR3 is TGCGCCAGCAGTCTCGGGGACAGCCAATTCTCTGGAAACACCATATATTTT. This translates into CASSLGDSQFSGNTIYF.

The chain joins TRBV7-9 to TRBJ2-5; D not certain. CDR3 length: 14 residues. Germline CDR1 SEHNR, CDR2 FQNEAQ (reference sequence). V gave up 5 bases and J gave up 5 bases, with 15 bases separating them. CDR3 nucleotide sequence: TGTGCCAGCAGCCCCCGAGAGTCCGGGGAGACCCAGTACTTC. Translation: CASSPRESGETQYF.

The chain recombines TRBV7-9 with TRBJ1-4, with TRBD1 matching over 7 bases. CDR1 and CDR2 (germline): SEHNR, FQNEAQ (reference sequence). Trimming at V came to 5 bases and at J to 0 bases, leaving 12 bases not matched to a gene. The CDR3 extends over 18 amino acids. CDR3 sequence: CASSIKQGWGATNEKLFF. The CDR3 DNA reads as TGTGCCAGCAGCATAAAACAGGGGTGGGGGGCAACTAATGAAAAACTGTTTTTT.

This clonotype turned up a few times. The chain carries TRBV5-6 and TRBJ1-2, with D hard to call. Germline assignment: CDR1 SGHDT and CDR2 YYEEEE. Trimming removed 5 bases from V and 2 bases from J, with 13 bases in between. This CDR3 has 14 residues. CDR3 coding DNA: TGTGCCAGCAGTCGGAGGTCCATGAACTATGGCTACACCTTC. Translating it yields CASSRRSMNYGYTF.

The rearrangement links TRBV19 to TRBJ2-3; TRBD1 is a possible D gene (6 bases). In germline, CDR1 is LNHDA, CDR2 SQIVND (reference sequence). Between the trimmed V and J ends, which lost 5 bases and 8 bases, there was a span of 11 bases. The CDR3 has 12 residues. DNA for the CDR3: TGTGCCAGTAGTGTCAGGGGTTTTACGCAGTATTTT. It encodes CASSVRGFTQYF.

The chain combines TRBV7-9 with TRBJ2-5; no definite D call. CDR3 size: 16 residues. V lost 6 bases and J lost 1, with 18 bases in between. Per germline, CDR1 SEHNR and CDR2 FQNEAQ (reference sequence). This chain's CDR3 is CASSFPGSRTQETQYF. The CDR3 DNA sequence: TGTGCCAGCAGTTTCCCCGGGTCTCGGACCCAAGAGACCCAGTACTTC.

Only a few counts were recorded for this clonotype. This chain links TRBV6-5 with TRBJ1-1; a weak D match, TRBD1 (6 bases). There are 16 residues in the CDR3. V lost 0 bases, J lost 0 bases, and 11 bases lay in between. From germline, CDR1 is MNHEY and CDR2 SVGAGI. This chain's CDR3 is CASSYSGGAMNTEAFF. CDR3 nucleotides: TGTGCCAGCAGTTACTCCGGGGGGGCAATGAACACTGAAGCTTTCTTT.

This clonotype was counted many times. The gene calls are TRBV7-2 and TRBJ2-3; 7 nucleotides line up with TRBD2. The CDR3 loop spans 15 amino acids. Germline CDR1 SGHTA, CDR2 FQGNSA. Trimming at V came to 5 bases and at J to 3 bases, leaving 8 bases not matched to a gene. The CDR3 DNA reads TGTGCCAGCAGCCCAGTGGCGGGGGTAACAGATACGCAGTATTTT. The encoded protein is CASSPVAGVTDTQYF.

This clonotype was recorded many times. The J gene is TRBJ2-1, the V gene TRBV7-3; a possible D gene is TRBD2 (6 bases). The V and J ends lost 3 bases and 10 bases respectively, with 10 bases between them. This CDR3 region has 12 residues. Germline V lookup: CDR1 SGHTA, CDR2 FQGTGA. The CDR3 DNA is TGTGCCAGCAGCTTGGAGGGCCCCGAGCAGTTCTTC. This gives the protein CASSLEGPEQFF.

J is TRBJ2-5 and V is TRBV7-9; 8 bases match TRBD2. V dropped 5 bases and J dropped 5; count of bases not matched to a gene: 13. CDR1 and CDR2 from the germline V gene are SEHNR and FQNEAQ (reference sequence). The CDR3 totals 16 residues. The CDR3 DNA reads as TGTGCCAGCAGCCCATCGGGGGGGGCCTCCCGGGAGACCCAGTACTTC. This gives the protein CASSPSGGASRETQYF.

The CDR3 coding sequence is TGCGCCAGCAGCTACGAGACAGGCAATGAGCAGTTCTTC. Protein: CASSYETGNEQFF. This rearrangement joins TRBV5-1 to TRBJ2-1, with a possible D match to TRBD1 (6 bases). The ends were cut back, 3 bases at V and 6 bases at J, with 10 bases in the middle. Germline CDR1 SGHRS, CDR2 YFSETQ. The CDR3 is 13 residues long.

This clonotype was seen more than once but under ten times. The rearrangement links TRBV9 to TRBJ2-3, with D perhaps TRBD1 or TRBD2 (5 bases each). V lost 2 bases to trimming and J lost 0 bases, with 13 bases between them. Germline V gives CDR1 SGDLS, CDR2 YYNGEE. The CDR3 loop spans 16 amino acids. CDR3 in amino acids: CASSVRGLSSTDTQYF. CDR3 sequence (DNA): TGTGCCAGCAGCGTGAGGGGCCTCTCTAGCACAGATACGCAGTATTTT.

This chain links TRBV4-1 with TRBJ2-7, with 9 positions matching TRBD2. CDR3 length: 15 residues. The V gene's germline CDR1 is MGHRA and CDR2 YSYEKL. Unmatched junction bases numbered 5, after V lost 2 bases and J lost 3 bases. The CDR3 is CASSQFSGGNYEQYF. In DNA, the CDR3 is TGCGCCAGCAGCCAATTTAGCGGGGGAAACTACGAGCAGTACTTC.

The V call is TRBV7-8, the J call TRBJ2-5, with 14 nucleotides matching TRBD2. CDR3 length: 18 residues. With 3 bases clipped from V and 1 base from J, the junction kept 7 bases outside the gene matches. From germline, CDR1 is SGHVS and CDR2 FQNEAQ. The CDR3 DNA reads TGTGCCAGCAGCTTTAGACTAGCGGGGGGGCGGGCCCAAGAGACCCAGTACTTC. As protein: CASSFRLAGGRAQETQYF.

The V gene is TRBV5-1, the J gene TRBJ2-3; 7 bases map to TRBD1. V was clipped by 0 bases and J by 2 bases; unmatched bases: 6. Germline V gives CDR1 SGHRS, CDR2 YFSETQ. This CDR3 is 16 amino acids long. In DNA form, the CDR3 reads TGCGCCAGCAGCTTGGAGGGGGCCTTTTTCACAGATACGCAGTATTTT. Its protein is CASSLEGAFFTDTQYF.